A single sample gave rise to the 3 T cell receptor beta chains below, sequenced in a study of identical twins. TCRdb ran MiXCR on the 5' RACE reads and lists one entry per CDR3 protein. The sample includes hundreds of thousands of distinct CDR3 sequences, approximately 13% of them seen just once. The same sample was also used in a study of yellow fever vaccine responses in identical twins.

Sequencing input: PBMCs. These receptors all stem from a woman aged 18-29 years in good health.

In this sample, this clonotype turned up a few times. The CDR3 sequence is CASSSSGGRGETQYF. CDR3 sequence (DNA): TGTGCCAGCAGTTCTAGCGGGGGAAGGGGAGAGACCCAGTACTTC. The chain carries TRBV12-3 or TRBV12-4 and TRBJ2-5; TRBD2 matches 10 bases. V dropped 4 bases and J dropped 4; count of bases not matched to a gene: 6. The CDR3 spans 15 residues.

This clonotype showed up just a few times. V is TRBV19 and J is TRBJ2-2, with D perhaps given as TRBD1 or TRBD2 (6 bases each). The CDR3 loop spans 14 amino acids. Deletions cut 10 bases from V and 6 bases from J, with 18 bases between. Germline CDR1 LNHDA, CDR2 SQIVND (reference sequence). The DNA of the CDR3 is TGTGCCACCAGTTCGGGGGCACGCGCCGGGGAGCTGTTTTTT. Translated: CATSSGARAGELFF.

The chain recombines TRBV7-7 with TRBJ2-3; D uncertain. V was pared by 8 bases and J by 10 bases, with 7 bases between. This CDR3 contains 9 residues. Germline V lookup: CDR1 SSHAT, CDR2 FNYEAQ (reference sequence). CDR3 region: CASGDPQYF. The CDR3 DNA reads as TGTGCCAGCGGCGATCCGCAGTATTTT.